The sequence of this T cell receptor (beta chain) was determined in a study of blood T cell repertoires in COVID-19. Overall study context: Samples of COVID-19 (acute and convalescent) were obtained from the United States, Italy and Spain. The cDNA or gDNA used as material had been derived from T cells, B-cell-depleted T cells, or PBMCs.

While infection was still active, Seattle patients were enrolled and then followed longitudinally. Germline CDR1 is MNHEY and CDR2 is SMNVEV (reference sequence). V lost 6 bases, J lost 1 base, and 9 bases stayed unmatched. The CDR3 length is 15 residues. TCRdb's copy holds only in-frame clones and misses some; the assay was immunoSEQ multiplex PCR. Of about 370,000 clones listed, around 89% are singletons. This clonotype originated in a woman aged 25-40 years with COVID-19, enrolled during active disease. V usage is TRBV27 and J usage is TRBJ2-7; 7 bases are a match to TRBD1. Sample: peripheral blood. Here the CDR3 DNA reads TGTGCCAGCAGAACTGGGACAGCTAGTTCCTACGAGCAGTACTTC. Translating it yields CASRTGTASSYEQYF.